Below, one T cell receptor (beta chain) is given with its context. Its antigen remains unidentified. These data belong to a study of PD-1 blockade in classical Hodgkin lymphoma. Background on the study: With a 2-week interval, patients received intravenous nivolumab at 3 mg/kg. Findings of the study overall: Repertoire difference causes, possibly disease activity or prior therapy, remain undefined. Any patient who commenced nivolumab under 1 year after ASCT was excluded. In CD4+ cells, TCR diversity went up significantly by C4D1, but in CD8+ cells it did not.

The CDR3 spans 15 residues. Germline V gene lookup returns CDR1 MDHEN and CDR2 SYDVKM. V lost 8 bases and J 7 bases, leaving 24 bases between the germline ends. Assay: immunoSEQ multiplex PCR; the TCRdb copy retains only in-frame clones and omits some. In the table there are about 99,000 clones, roughly 80% of which are singletons. Relapse after autologous stem cell transplantation occurred in every patient, and brentuximab vedotin exposure varied. V gene TRBV28 combines with J gene TRBJ2-7; the D gene is possibly TRBD2 (5 bases). This clonotype was sampled from a human donor with classical Hodgkin lymphoma. The sample consisted of peripheral blood mononuclear cells (PBMCs), taken before the second cycle of nivolumab. For the CDR3, the DNA is TGTGCCAGCCAACGGGCACTTCCGAGCTCGGGAGAGCAGTACTTC. Translation: CASQRALPSSGEQYF.